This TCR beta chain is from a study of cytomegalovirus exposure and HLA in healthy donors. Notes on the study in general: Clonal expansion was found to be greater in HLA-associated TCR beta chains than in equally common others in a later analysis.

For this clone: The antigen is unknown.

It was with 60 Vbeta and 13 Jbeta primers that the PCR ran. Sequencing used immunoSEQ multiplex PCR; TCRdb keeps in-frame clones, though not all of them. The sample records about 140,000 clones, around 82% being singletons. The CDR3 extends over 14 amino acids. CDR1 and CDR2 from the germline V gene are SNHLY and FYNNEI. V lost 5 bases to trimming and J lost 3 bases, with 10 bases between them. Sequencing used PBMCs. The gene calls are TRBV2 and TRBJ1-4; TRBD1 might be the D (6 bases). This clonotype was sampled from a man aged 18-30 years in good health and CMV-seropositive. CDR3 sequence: CASSPGVSNEKLFF. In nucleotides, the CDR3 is TGTGCCAGCAGTCCAGGGGTCTCTAATGAAAAACTGTTTTTT.